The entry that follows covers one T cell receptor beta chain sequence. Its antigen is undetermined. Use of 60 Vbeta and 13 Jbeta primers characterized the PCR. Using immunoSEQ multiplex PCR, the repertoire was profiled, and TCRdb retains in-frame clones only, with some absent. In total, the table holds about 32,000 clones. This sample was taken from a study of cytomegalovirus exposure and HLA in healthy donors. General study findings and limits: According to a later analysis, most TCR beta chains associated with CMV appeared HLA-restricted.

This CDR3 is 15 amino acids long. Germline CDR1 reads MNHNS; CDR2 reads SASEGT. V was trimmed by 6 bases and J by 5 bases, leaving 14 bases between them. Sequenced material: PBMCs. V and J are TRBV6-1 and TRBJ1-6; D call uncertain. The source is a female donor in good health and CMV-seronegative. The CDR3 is CASRWELRHNSPLHF. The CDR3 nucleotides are TGTGCCAGCAGATGGGAGCTTAGACATAATTCACCCCTCCACTTT.